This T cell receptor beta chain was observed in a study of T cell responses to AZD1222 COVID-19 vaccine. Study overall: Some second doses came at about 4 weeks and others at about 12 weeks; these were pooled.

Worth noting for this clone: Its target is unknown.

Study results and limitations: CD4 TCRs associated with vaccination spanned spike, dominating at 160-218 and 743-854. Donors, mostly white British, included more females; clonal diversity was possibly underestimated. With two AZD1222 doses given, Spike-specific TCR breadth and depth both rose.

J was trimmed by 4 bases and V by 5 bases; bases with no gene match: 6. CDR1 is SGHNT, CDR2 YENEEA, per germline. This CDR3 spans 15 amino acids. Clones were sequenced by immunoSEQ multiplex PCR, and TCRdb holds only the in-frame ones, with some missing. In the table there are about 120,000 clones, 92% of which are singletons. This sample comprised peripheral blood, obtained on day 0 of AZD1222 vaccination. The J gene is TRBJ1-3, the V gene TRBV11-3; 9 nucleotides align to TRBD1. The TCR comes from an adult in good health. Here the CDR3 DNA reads TGTGCCAGCAGCCTCTCACAGGGGGCAGGAAACACCATATATTTT. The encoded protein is CASSLSQGAGNTIYF.